Presented here are 21 T cell receptor beta chains from one specimen sequenced in a study of T cell responses to AZD1222 COVID-19 vaccine. Here immunoSEQ multiplex PCR was the method, and the copy in TCRdb shows in-frame clones only, minus some. The table shows 120,000 or so clones, with under 90% occurring only once. Sample: peripheral blood, taken on day 0 of AZD1222 vaccination. All receptors derive from an adult in good health.

The V gene is TRBV5-1, the J gene TRBJ1-4; D may be TRBD1 (6 bases). Germline V gene data show CDR1 as SGHRS and CDR2 as YFSETQ. V was shortened by 3 bases and J by 7 bases, with 16 bases between the two germline ends. This CDR3 is built from 15 residues. CDR3 DNA: TGCGCCAGCAGCTCTTTCGGGGGGGCTGGTGAAAAACTGTTTTTT. It translates to CASSSFGGAGEKLFF.

This chain connects TRBV3-1 (or the pseudogene TRBV3-2) to TRBJ1-1; D call uncertain. Trimming removed 2 bases from V and 8 bases from J, with 9 bases in between. Germline-derived CDR1 and CDR2 are LGHDT and YNNKEL (reference sequence). This CDR3 is built from 12 residues. CDR3 coding DNA: TGTGCCAGCAGCCAATCTTTGGGGGAAGCTTTCTTT. Amino acids: CASSQSLGEAFF.

This chain joins TRBV5-4 and TRBJ1-1; a possible D gene is TRBD1 (6 bases). The CDR3 consists of 16 residues. Germline V CDR1 and CDR2: SGHNT, YYREEE (reference sequence). Trimming cost V 4 bases and J 2 bases, with 18 bases left between them. As DNA, the CDR3 is TGTGCCAGCAGCGGGGTCGTTTCGGGACAAAACACTGAAGCTTTCTTT. Residues: CASSGVVSGQNTEAFF. The full variable domain, its missing parts supplied by reference TRBV5-4 and TRBJ1-1, is ETGVTQSPTHLIKTRGQQVTLRCSSQSGHNTVSWYQQALGQGPQFIFQYYREEENGRGNFPPRFSGLQFPNYSSELNVNALELDDSALYLCASSGVVSGQNTEAFFGQGTRLTVV.

The V call is TRBV5-4, the J call TRBJ2-7; 9 bases map to TRBD1. Germline V gene sequence: CDR1 SGHNT, CDR2 YYREEE (reference sequence). J lost 6 bases, V lost 5 bases, and 9 bases had no gene match. The CDR3 spans 14 residues. CDR3 sequence: CASSRRDREGEQYF. The CDR3 DNA reads as TGTGCCAGCAGTCGCCGGGACAGGGAGGGCGAGCAGTACTTC.

The V and J genes are TRBV19 and TRBJ1-2; TRBD1 might be the D (6 bases). Trimming pared 2 bases from V and 4 bases from J, leaving 20 bases between. The CDR3 length is 17 residues. Germline V gives CDR1 LNHDA, CDR2 SQIVND (reference sequence). CDR3 bases: TGTGCCAGTAGTATACCGCGGGGGGGCAAGGGTCTCTATGGCTACACCTTC. This translates into CASSIPRGGKGLYGYTF.

This chain joins TRBV18 and TRBJ2-1; 10 bases fit TRBD2. This CDR3 contains 16 residues. J was trimmed by 3 bases and V by 5 bases; bases with no gene match: 7. Germline loops: CDR1 KGHSH, CDR2 LQKENI. The DNA for the CDR3 is TGTGCCAGCTCATACCCTAGCGGGGGCAACTACAATGAGCAGTTCTTC. It yields the protein CASSYPSGGNYNEQFF.

This clone was detected only once. This sequence joins TRBV10-3 and TRBJ2-3; D assignment may be TRBD1 or TRBD2 (6 bases each). This CDR3 spans 14 amino acids. CDR1 is ENHRY and CDR2 is SYGVKD in the germline V gene. V gave up 2 bases and J gave up 4 bases, with 10 bases separating them. DNA for the CDR3: TGTGCCATCAGTGAGGGAGGGGGTGCAGATACGCAGTATTTT. Translating gives CAISEGGGADTQYF.

This chain joins TRBV27 and TRBJ1-2, with D unresolved. Per the germline V gene, CDR1 is MNHEY and CDR2 is SMNVEV (reference sequence). Trimming removed 7 bases at V and 5 bases at J, with 11 bases between. CDR3 length: 12 residues. In nucleotides, the CDR3 is TGTGCCAGCACCACACTCGGGTATGGCTACACCTTC. Its protein product is CASTTLGYGYTF.

V gene TRBV15 combines with J gene TRBJ1-2; the match to TRBD1 covers 7 bases. Trimming took 0 bases from V and 2 from J; bases not matched to a gene: 3. This CDR3 comprises 15 residues. Germline V gene sequence: CDR1 LNHNV, CDR2 YYDKDF (reference sequence). The CDR3 is CATSRDPGQNYGYTF. For the CDR3, the DNA is TGTGCCACCAGCAGAGATCCGGGACAGAACTATGGCTACACCTTC.

The gene calls are TRBV12-2 and TRBJ2-1; the table's D gene call, TRBD2, was not cross checked with the DNA. TRBV12-2 is described as a pseudogene. The CDR3 consists of 19 residues. The CDR3, as DNA: TGTGCAAGTCGCTTAGTGTTCTCCCCGGGACTAGCGGAGAACAATGAGCAGTTCTTC. This encodes CASRLVFSPGLAENNEQFF.

V usage is TRBV28 and J usage is TRBJ1-5, with D hard to call. Germline CDR1 reads MDHEN; CDR2 reads SYDVKM. The CDR3 totals 15 residues. Trimming cost V 2 bases and J 3 bases, with 11 bases left between them. CDR3 region: CASSLGGQINQPQHF. The CDR3, as DNA: TGTGCCAGCAGTTTAGGAGGGCAGATCAATCAGCCCCAGCATTTT.

The chain combines TRBV19 with TRBJ1-3, with 7 bases that match TRBD1. V was pared by 6 bases and J by 0 bases, with 8 bases of the junction left unmatched. The CDR3 runs 16 residues. Germline V CDR1 and CDR2: LNHDA, SQIVND (reference sequence). The CDR3 DNA follows: TGTGCCAGTAGGAGTACAGGGGTTGTCTCTGGAAACACCATATATTTT. Its translation: CASRSTGVVSGNTIYF.

The chain links TRBV7-9 to TRBJ2-1, with 8 bases lining up with TRBD2. Germline CDR1 SEHNR, CDR2 FQNEAQ (reference sequence). Losses at the gene ends were 7 bases for V and 3 bases for J; bases not matched to a gene: 11. The CDR3 runs 16 residues. The CDR3 loop is CASTSGSREDYNEQFF. Here the CDR3 DNA reads TGTGCCAGCACCTCGGGGTCGCGGGAGGACTACAATGAGCAGTTCTTC.

V gene TRBV6-5 combines with J gene TRBJ1-5, with a weak D call TRBD1 (6 bases). The CDR3 sequence is 14 residues long. Per the germline V gene, CDR1 is MNHEY and CDR2 is SVGAGI. Trimming cost V 5 bases and J 4 bases, with 12 bases left between them. The DNA of the CDR3 is TGTGCCAGCAGTCAGGACAGATCAAATCAGCCCCAGCATTTT. Translated, it gives CASSQDRSNQPQHF.

The J gene is TRBJ1-1, the V gene TRBV7-9; possible D gene TRBD1, 6 bases. The CDR3 spans 13 residues. The V end lost 11 bases, the J end lost 0 bases, and 13 bases lay between the germline ends. The V gene's germline CDR1 is SEHNR and CDR2 FQNEAQ (reference sequence). CDR3 bases: TGTGCCGGAGAAACAGGGATGAACACTGAAGCTTTCTTT. This codes for CAGETGMNTEAFF.

This chain connects TRBV7-9 to TRBJ1-5; D is unresolved. This CDR3 is 15 amino acids long. V lost 5 bases and J lost 0, with 11 bases in between. Germline-derived CDR1 and CDR2 are SEHNR and FQNEAQ (reference sequence). The CDR3 DNA reads as TGTGCCAGCAGCACGGACGGAACTAGCAATCAGCCCCAGCATTTT. Translated, it gives CASSTDGTSNQPQHF.

The chain carries TRBV6-5 and TRBJ2-7; D is unresolved. The CDR3 covers 16 residues. CDR1 is MNHEY and CDR2 is SVGAGI in the germline V gene. V gave up 0 bases and J gave up 2 bases, with 14 bases separating them. The CDR3 region has the DNA TGTGCCAGCAGTTACTCCCGTGCCACGGAGACCTACGAGCAGTACTTC. Translated, it gives CASSYSRATETYEQYF.

The V call is TRBV7-2, the J call TRBJ2-1; 12 positions agree with TRBD2. Germline V gene sequence: CDR1 SGHTA, CDR2 FQGNSA. The CDR3 loop spans 17 amino acids. The J segment lost 5 bases and the V segment lost 4 bases, leaving 9 bases of the junction unmatched. This chain's CDR3 is CASSSLAGGPHNNEQFF. Written as DNA, the CDR3 is TGTGCCAGCAGCTCCCTAGCGGGAGGGCCGCATAACAATGAGCAGTTCTTC.

This chain joins TRBV3-1 (or the pseudogene TRBV3-2) and TRBJ1-2; the D gene is possibly TRBD1 (6 bases). CDR3 length: 14 residues. Germline loops: CDR1 LGHDT, CDR2 YNNKEL (reference sequence). V lost 1 base to trimming and J lost 4 bases, with 10 bases between them. The CDR3 nucleotides are TGTGCCAGCAGCCAAGTAAAAGGGGGCTATGGCTACACCTTC. Its translation is CASSQVKGGYGYTF.

This chain links TRBV28 with TRBJ1-4, with D unclear. CDR1 MDHEN and CDR2 SYDVKM come from the germline V gene. The V and J ends lost 3 bases and 3 bases respectively, with 8 bases between them. The CDR3 extends over 14 amino acids. CDR3 nucleotide sequence: TGTGCCAGCAGTTTGAGGTTCTCTAATGAAAAACTGTTTTTT. Translation: CASSLRFSNEKLFF.

This chain links TRBV19 with TRBJ2-7; 9 bases agree with TRBD1. CDR3 size: 13 residues. The V and J ends lost 6 bases and 4 bases, in that order; junction bases with no gene match: 4. Per germline, CDR1 LNHDA and CDR2 SQIVND (reference sequence). CDR3 region: CASSETGGYEQYF. CDR3 DNA sequence: TGTGCCAGTAGCGAGACAGGGGGTTACGAGCAGTACTTC.